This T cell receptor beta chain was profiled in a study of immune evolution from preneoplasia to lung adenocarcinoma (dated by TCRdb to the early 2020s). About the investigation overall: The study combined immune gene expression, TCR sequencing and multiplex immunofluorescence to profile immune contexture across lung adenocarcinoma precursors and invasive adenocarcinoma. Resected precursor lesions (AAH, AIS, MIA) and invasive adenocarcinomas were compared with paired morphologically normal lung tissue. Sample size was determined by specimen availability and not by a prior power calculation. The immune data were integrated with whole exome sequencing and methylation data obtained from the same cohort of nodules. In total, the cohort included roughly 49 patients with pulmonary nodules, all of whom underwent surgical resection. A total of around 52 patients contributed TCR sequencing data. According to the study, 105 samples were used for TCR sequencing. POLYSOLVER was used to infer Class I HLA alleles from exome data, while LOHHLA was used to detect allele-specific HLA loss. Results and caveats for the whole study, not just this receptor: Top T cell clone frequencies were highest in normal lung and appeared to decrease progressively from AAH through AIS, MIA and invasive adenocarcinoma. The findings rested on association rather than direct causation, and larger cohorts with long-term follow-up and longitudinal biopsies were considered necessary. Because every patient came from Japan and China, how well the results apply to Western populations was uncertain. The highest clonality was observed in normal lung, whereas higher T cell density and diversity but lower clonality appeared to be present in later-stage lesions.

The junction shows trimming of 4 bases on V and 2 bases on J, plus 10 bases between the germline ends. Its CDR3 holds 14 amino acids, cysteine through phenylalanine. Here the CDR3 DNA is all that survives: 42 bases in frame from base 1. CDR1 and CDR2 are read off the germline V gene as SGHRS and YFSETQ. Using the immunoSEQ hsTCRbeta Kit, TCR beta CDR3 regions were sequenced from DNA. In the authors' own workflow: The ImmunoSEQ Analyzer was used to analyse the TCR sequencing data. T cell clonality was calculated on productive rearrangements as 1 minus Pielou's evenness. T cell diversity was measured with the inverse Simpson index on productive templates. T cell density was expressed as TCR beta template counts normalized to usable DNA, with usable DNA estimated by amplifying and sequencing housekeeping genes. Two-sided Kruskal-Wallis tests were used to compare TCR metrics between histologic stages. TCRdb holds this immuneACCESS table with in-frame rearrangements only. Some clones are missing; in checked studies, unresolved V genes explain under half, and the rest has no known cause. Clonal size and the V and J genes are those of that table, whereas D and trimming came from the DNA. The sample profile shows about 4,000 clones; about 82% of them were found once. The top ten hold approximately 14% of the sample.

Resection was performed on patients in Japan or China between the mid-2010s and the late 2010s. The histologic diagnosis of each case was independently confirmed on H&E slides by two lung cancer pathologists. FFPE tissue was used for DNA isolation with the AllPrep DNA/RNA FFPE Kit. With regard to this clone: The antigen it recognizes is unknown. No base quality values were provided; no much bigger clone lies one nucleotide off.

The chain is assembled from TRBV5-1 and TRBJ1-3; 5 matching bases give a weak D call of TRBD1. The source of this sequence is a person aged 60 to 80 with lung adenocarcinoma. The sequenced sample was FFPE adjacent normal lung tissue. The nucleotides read TGCGCCAGCAGCGTCGGGGGGACTGGAAACACCATATATTTT. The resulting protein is CASSVGGTGNTIYF.